This TCR beta chain was sequenced for a study of vaccination and CD4 T cells after COVID-19. Trimming cost V 7 bases and J 5 bases; bases outside gene matches: 8. Germline CDR1 reads MNHEY; CDR2 reads SVGEGT. CDR3 length: 15 residues. An Oncomine TCR Beta short-read assay was used to sequence the DNA from cultured CD4+ T cells. Genomic DNA was isolated from CD4+ T cells that had been cultured. In TCRdb, the PCR reads were re-called with MiXCR into one record per CDR3 protein. In the table there are more than 10,000 distinct CDR3 sequences, 60% of which are singletons. Treatment meaning: roughly ten-day PBMC culture with coronavirus spike peptide pools or control peptides (ViraFEST assay). As concerns this clonotype: Its antigen is undetermined.

The chain has TRBV6-2 or TRBV6-3 and TRBJ2-2, with 9 positions matching TRBD2. Sequencing was carried out using CD4+ T cells from blood, cultured in vitro. This sequence was found in a human donor who had recovered from COVID-19. The CDR3: CASNPSGKKTGELFF. DNA of the CDR3: TGTGCCAGCAATCCTAGCGGGAAGAAGACCGGGGAGCTGTTTTTT.